The rows below give T cell receptor beta chains drawn from one sample of a study of regulatory T cells in long-lasting Graves disease. TCRdb passed the multiplex PCR reads through MiXCR, listing each CDR3 protein once. The profile covers 400,000 to 500,000 distinct CDR3 sequences, with approximately 16% appearing a single time and about 8.3% taken by the ten largest. The same sample was also studied in work on T cells in Graves' hyperthyroidism and ophthalmopathy.

The input for sequencing was peripheral blood mononuclear cells (PBMCs), taken at new diagnosis, from a patient treated with antithyroid drugs. These TCRs come from a woman between 40 and 50 years old with Graves disease. CDR3s include the opening cysteine and the closing phenylalanine or tryptophan. The D gene is left open where the match is weak. A row's size may be missing; if present it is once, few, many or a size class.

clone size	V gene	D gene	J gene	CDR3 protein	CDR3 DNA
many	TRBV5-1	TRBD1	TRBJ1-4	CASSLTGQTATNEKLFF	TGCGCCAGCAGCTTAACGGGACAGACCGCAACTAATGAAAAACTGTTTTTT
many	TRBV28	-	TRBJ2-1	CASNGRGGHYSYNEQFF	TGTGCCAGCAATGGGAGGGGGGGGCACTACTCCTACAATGAGCAGTTCTTC
-	TRBV24-1	TRBD2	TRBJ2-7	CATSDPSLGSGRPYEQYF	TGTGCCACCAGTGATCCCTCCCTGGGTAGCGGGAGACCCTACGAGCAGTACTTC
many	TRBV29-1	TRBD2	TRBJ2-7	CSVAGLAGVGGTYEQYF	TGCAGCGTTGCGGGACTAGCGGGAGTAGGGGGGACCTACGAGCAGTACTTC
few	TRBV6-5	-	TRBJ2-3	CASSSPRGADTQYF	TGTGCCAGCAGTTCCCCGAGAGGGGCAGATACGCAGTATTTT
few	TRBV11-1	TRBD2	TRBJ2-7	CASSLGRTSTYEQYF	TGTGCCAGCAGCTTAGGGAGGACTAGCACCTACGAGCAGTACTTC
-	TRBV9	TRBD2	TRBJ2-7	CASSVGASGSSYEQYF	TGTGCCAGCAGCGTAGGGGCTAGCGGGAGCTCCTACGAGCAGTACTTC
-	TRBV24-1	TRBD2	TRBJ2-1	CATSDVPGTSGWRNEQFF	TGTGCCACCAGTGACGTACCCGGGACTAGCGGGTGGAGGAATGAGCAGTTCTTC
many	TRBV12-3/TRBV12-4	TRBD1	TRBJ2-1	CASSYSGQGTYEQFF	TGTGCCAGCAGTTACTCGGGACAGGGAACCTATGAGCAGTTCTTC
many	TRBV20-1	TRBD1	TRBJ2-1	CSAHTGQGLYNEQFF	TGCAGTGCCCACACGGGACAGGGGTTATACAATGAGCAGTTCTTC
many	TRBV19	-	TRBJ2-7	CASSIEQGSEQYF	TGTGCCAGTAGTATTGAACAGGGATCCGAGCAGTACTTC
-	TRBV7-3	TRBD2	TRBJ2-2	CASSLPTSGTGGELLF	TGTGCCAGCAGCCTCCCCACCAGCGGGACTGGCGGGGAGCTGCTTTTT
-	TRBV12-3/TRBV12-4	-	TRBJ2-5	CASSPTRGASGLREAQYF	TGCGCCAGCAGCCCTACCAGGGGGGCGTCGGGCCTTCGGGAGGCCCAGTACTTC
few	TRBV6-9	-	TRBJ2-7	CASSYSPVGRGGEQYF	TGTGCCAGCAGTTACAGTCCCGTGGGACGGGGAGGCGAGCAGTACTTC
many	TRBV28	TRBD2	TRBJ2-3	CASSWGAGGSYTDTQYF	TGTGCCAGCAGTTGGGGGGCGGGGGGAAGTTACACAGATACGCAGTATTTT
many	TRBV11-3	-	TRBJ2-7	CASSPRMALEQYF	TGTGCCAGCAGCCCAAGAATGGCTCTCGAGCAGTACTTC
-	TRBV5-1	-	TRBJ2-1	CASSVSGGNNEQFF	TGCGCCAGCAGTGTTAGCGGAGGAAACAATGAGCAGTTCTTC
-	TRBV7-9	TRBD2	TRBJ2-6	CASSLLLLLAGSGTYPGANVLTF	TGTGCCAGCAGCTTACTTCTCTTACTAGCGGGATCCGGAACTTACCCTGGGGCCAACGTCCTGACTTTC
few	TRBV10-3	TRBD1	TRBJ2-1	CAISSIGGQGDNEQFF	TGTGCCATCAGTTCAATCGGGGGACAGGGAGACAATGAGCAGTTCTTC
many	TRBV5-6	-	TRBJ1-1	CASSRFGRGTEAFF	TGTGCCAGCAGCCGTTTTGGAAGAGGGACTGAAGCTTTCTTT
many	TRBV4-1	-	TRBJ2-1	CASSQDMDPEQFF	TGCGCCAGCAGCCAGGATATGGACCCAGAGCAGTTCTTC
many	TRBV5-1	TRBD1	TRBJ1-1	CASSLDRADTEAFF	TGCGCCAGCAGCTTAGACAGGGCTGACACTGAAGCTTTCTTT
many	TRBV27	TRBD1	TRBJ2-1	CASSLGPGGRQFF	TGTGCCAGCAGTTTAGGCCCAGGGGGCAGGCAGTTCTTC
many	TRBV6-2/TRBV6-3	TRBD2	TRBJ2-3	CASSTGGRAGQGTDTQYF	TGTGCCAGCAGCACGGGCGGGAGGGCCGGTCAGGGCACAGATACGCAGTATTTT
many	TRBV5-5	TRBD1	TRBJ2-5	CASSPLGQNVQETQYF	TGTGCCAGCAGCCCCTTGGGACAGAATGTCCAAGAGACCCAGTACTTC
many	TRBV7-9	TRBD2	TRBJ2-3	CASSATSGFTDTQYF	TGTGCCAGCAGCGCGACTAGCGGGTTTACAGATACGCAGTATTTT
many	TRBV29-1	TRBD2	TRBJ2-1	CSVVGLAYNEQFF	TGCAGCGTTGTTGGACTAGCCTACAATGAGCAGTTCTTC
few	TRBV19	-	TRBJ1-2	CASSINSGLYGYTF	TGTGCCAGTAGTATCAATTCCGGGTTGTATGGCTACACCTTC
many	TRBV13	-	TRBJ1-2	CASSRAGGLYGYTF	TGTGCCAGCAGCCGTGCCGGGGGGCTCTATGGCTACACCTTC
many	TRBV2	-	TRBJ1-6	CASSVGASNSPLHF	TGTGCCAGCAGTGTGGGGGCTTCTAATTCACCCCTCCACTTT
-	TRBV5-1	-	TRBJ2-7	CASRVGTDSYEQYF	TGCGCCAGCAGAGTTGGGACTGATTCCTACGAGCAGTACTTC
few	TRBV27	-	TRBJ1-6	CASRRTAQAYNSPLHF	TGTGCCAGCAGACGGACAGCACAAGCCTATAATTCACCCCTCCACTTT
many	TRBV6-2/TRBV6-3	TRBD2	TRBJ2-1	CASSPEGLAGENEQFF	TGTGCCAGCAGTCCTGAGGGACTAGCGGGTGAGAATGAGCAGTTCTTC
-	TRBV27	TRBD1	TRBJ1-5	CASSPGTGGKQPQHF	TGTGCCAGCAGTCCAGGGACAGGGGGCAAACAGCCCCAGCATTTT
many	TRBV11-3	TRBD2	TRBJ2-1	CASSSREVYNEQFF	TGTGCCAGCAGCAGCCGGGAGGTCTACAATGAGCAGTTCTTC
many	TRBV28	-	TRBJ1-2	CASTQRAEYGYTF	TGTGCCAGCACCCAGCGGGCAGAGTATGGCTACACCTTC
-	TRBV20-1	-	TRBJ1-2	CSARAVRFYTF	TGCAGTGCTAGAGCAGTCCGATTCTACACCTTC
few	TRBV24-1	TRBD2	TRBJ2-1	CATSEWTSGRGNEQFF	TGTGCCACCAGTGAGTGGACTAGCGGGAGGGGGAATGAGCAGTTCTTC
many	TRBV20-1	-	TRBJ1-1	CSARATGWTEAFF	TGCAGTGCTAGAGCAACAGGGTGGACTGAAGCTTTCTTT
many	TRBV7-9	TRBD2	TRBJ2-3	CASSLSSLAGETDTQYF	TGTGCCAGCAGCTTATCCTCTCTAGCGGGAGAAACAGATACGCAGTATTTT
many	TRBV20-1	-	TRBJ2-7	CSARSDYEQYF	TGCAGTGCTAGGTCGGACTACGAGCAGTACTTC
many	TRBV7-2	-	TRBJ2-7	CASSLGPRVGEQYF	TGTGCCAGCAGCTTAGGGCCGAGGGTGGGCGAGCAGTACTTC
-	TRBV6-2/TRBV6-3	-	TRBJ2-1	CASSQGRLAHNEQFF	TGTGCCAGCAGTCAGGGCCGGCTAGCCCACAATGAGCAGTTCTTC
few	TRBV27	TRBD2	TRBJ2-2	CASSPPGTRRRTGELFF	TGTGCCAGCAGTCCCCCCGGGACTAGGAGAAGGACCGGGGAGCTGTTTTTT
few	TRBV4-1	-	TRBJ1-3	CASSLLGNTIYF	TGCGCCAGCAGCCTTCTAGGAAACACCATATATTTT
many	TRBV12-3/TRBV12-4	-	TRBJ2-6	CASNLIRDSGANVLTF	TGTGCCAGCAACCTAATCAGGGACTCTGGGGCCAACGTCCTGACTTTC